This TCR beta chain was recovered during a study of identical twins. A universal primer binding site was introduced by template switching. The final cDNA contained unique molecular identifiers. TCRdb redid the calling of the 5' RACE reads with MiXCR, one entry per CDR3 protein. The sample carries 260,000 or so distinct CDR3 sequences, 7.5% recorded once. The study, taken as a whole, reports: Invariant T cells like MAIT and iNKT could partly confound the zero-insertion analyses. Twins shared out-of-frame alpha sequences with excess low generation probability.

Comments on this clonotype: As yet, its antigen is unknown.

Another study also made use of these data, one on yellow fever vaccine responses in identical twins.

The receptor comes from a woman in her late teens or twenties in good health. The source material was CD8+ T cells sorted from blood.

CDR3 protein: CATSRDLGGGNTGELFF. In nucleotides, the CDR3 is TGTGCCACCAGCAGAGATCTCGGGGGAGGAAACACCGGGGAGCTGTTTTTT. This sequence joins TRBV15 and TRBJ2-2; D possibly corresponds to TRBD2 (6 bases). V lost 0 bases, J lost 2 bases, and 13 bases lay in between. Germline V gene sequence: CDR1 LNHNV, CDR2 YYDKDF (reference sequence). The CDR3 is 17 amino acids.